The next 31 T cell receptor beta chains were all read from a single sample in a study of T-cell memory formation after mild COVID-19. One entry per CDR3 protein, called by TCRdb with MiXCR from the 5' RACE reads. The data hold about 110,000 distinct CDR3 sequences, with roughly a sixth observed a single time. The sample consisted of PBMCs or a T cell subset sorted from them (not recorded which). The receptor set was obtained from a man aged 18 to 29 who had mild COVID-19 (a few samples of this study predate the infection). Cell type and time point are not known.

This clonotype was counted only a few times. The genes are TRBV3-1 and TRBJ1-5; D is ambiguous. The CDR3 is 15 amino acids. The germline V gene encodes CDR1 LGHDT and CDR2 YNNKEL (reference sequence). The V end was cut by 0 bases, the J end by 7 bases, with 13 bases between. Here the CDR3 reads CASSQDLVRGQPQHF. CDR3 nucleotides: TGTGCCAGCAGCCAAGATTTAGTGCGGGGACAGCCCCAGCATTTT.

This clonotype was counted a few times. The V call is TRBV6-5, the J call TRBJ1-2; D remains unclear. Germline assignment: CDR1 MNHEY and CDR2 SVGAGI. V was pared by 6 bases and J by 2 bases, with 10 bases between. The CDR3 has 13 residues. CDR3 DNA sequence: TGTGCCAGCAGGAGGGATCAGAACTATGGCTACACCTTC. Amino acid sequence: CASRRDQNYGYTF.

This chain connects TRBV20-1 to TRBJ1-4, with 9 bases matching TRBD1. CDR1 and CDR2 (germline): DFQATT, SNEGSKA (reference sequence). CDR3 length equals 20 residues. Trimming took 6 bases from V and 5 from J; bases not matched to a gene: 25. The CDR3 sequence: CSARGPRGLTGTGKNEKLFF. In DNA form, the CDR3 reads TGCAGTGCCAGGGGCCCCAGGGGGCTTACCGGGACAGGGAAAAATGAAAAACTGTTTTTT.

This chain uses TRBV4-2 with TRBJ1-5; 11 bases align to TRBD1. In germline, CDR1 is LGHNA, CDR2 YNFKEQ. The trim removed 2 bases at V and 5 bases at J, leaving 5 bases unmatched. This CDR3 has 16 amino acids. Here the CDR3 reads CASSQSGQGADQPQHF. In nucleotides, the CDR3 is TGTGCCAGCAGCCAAAGCGGACAGGGGGCCGATCAGCCCCAGCATTTT.

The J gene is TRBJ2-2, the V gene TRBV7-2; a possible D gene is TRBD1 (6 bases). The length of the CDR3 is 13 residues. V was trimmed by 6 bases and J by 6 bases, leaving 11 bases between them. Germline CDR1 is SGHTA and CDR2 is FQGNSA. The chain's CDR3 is CASRLGGPGELFF. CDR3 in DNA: TGTGCCAGCAGACTAGGGGGTCCCGGGGAGCTGTTTTTT.

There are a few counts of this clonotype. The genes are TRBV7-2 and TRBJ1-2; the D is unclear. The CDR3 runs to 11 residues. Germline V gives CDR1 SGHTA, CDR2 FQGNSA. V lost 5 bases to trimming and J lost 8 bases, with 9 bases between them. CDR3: CASSPTSGYTF. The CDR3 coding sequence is TGTGCCAGCAGCCCAACGTCAGGCTACACCTTC.

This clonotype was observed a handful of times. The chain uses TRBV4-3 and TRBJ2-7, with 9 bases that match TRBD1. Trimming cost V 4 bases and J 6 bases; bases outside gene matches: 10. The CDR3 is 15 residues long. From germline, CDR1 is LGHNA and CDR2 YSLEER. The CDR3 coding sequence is TGCGCCAGCAGCCCATCGGGACAGGGAAGTTTCGAGCAGTACTTC. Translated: CASSPSGQGSFEQYF.

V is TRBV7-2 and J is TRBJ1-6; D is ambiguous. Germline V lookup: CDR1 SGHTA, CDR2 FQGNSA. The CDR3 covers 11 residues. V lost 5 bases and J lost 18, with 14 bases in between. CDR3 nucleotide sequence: TGTGCCAGCAGCGCCTGGGGAGACCACCACTTT. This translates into CASSAWGDHHF.

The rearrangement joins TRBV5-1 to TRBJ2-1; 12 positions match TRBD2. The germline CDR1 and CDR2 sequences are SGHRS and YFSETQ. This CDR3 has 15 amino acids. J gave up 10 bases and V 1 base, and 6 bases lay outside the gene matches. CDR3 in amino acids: CASSLFGTSGGEQFF. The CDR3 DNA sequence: TGCGCCAGCAGCTTGTTCGGAACTAGCGGGGGGGAGCAGTTCTTC.

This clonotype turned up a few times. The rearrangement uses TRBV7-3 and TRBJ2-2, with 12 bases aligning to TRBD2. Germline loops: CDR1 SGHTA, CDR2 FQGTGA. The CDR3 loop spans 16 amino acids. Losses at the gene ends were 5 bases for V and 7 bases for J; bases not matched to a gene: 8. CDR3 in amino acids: CASSPLAGGLSGELFF. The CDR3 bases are TGTGCCAGCAGCCCCCTAGCGGGGGGGCTTAGCGGGGAGCTGTTTTTT.

The CDR3 loop reads CASKRGTDSEQFF. The CDR3 DNA reads TGTGCCAGCAAGCGGGGGACTGACAGTGAGCAGTTCTTC. The V call is TRBV2, the J call TRBJ2-1; TRBD2 agrees at 8 bases. Germline CDR1 reads SNHLY; CDR2 reads FYNNEI. CDR3 size: 13 residues. V gave up 7 bases and J gave up 9 bases; unmatched junction bases: 8.

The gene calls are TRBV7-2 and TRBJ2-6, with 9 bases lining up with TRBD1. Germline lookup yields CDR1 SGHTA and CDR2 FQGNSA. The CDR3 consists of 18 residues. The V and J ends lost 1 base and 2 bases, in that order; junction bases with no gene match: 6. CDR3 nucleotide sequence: TGTGCCAGCAGCTTAGTTTTGAGACAGGGGGCTGGGGCCAACGTCCTGACTTTC. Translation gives CASSLVLRQGAGANVLTF.

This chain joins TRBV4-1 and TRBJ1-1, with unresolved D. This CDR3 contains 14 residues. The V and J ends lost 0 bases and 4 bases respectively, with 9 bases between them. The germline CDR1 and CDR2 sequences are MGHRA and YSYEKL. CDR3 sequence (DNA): TGCGCCAGCAGCCAAGAGGTGGTCGGCACTGAAGCTTTCTTT. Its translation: CASSQEVVGTEAFF.

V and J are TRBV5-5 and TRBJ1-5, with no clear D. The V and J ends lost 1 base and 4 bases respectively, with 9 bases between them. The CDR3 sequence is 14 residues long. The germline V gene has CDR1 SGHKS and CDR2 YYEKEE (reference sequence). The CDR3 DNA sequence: TGTGCCAGCAGCTTGAGGCCAGTAAATCAGCCCCAGCATTTT. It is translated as CASSLRPVNQPQHF. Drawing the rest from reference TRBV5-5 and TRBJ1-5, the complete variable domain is DAGVTQSPTHLIKTRGQQVTLRCSPISGHKSVSWYQQVLGQGPQFIFQYYEKEERGRGNFPDRFSARQFPNYSSELNVNALLLGDSALYLCASSLRPVNQPQHFGDGTRLSIL.

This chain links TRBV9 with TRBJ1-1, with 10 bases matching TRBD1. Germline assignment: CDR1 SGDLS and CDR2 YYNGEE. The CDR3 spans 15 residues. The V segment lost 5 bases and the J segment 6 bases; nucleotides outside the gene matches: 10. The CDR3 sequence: CASRRTGGGYAEAFF. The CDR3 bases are TGTGCCAGCAGGCGGACAGGGGGGGGTTACGCTGAAGCTTTCTTT.

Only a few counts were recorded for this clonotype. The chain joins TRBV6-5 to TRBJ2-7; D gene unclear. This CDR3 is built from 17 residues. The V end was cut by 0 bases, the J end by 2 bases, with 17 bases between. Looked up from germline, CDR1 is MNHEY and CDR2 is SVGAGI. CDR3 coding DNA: TGTGCCAGCAGTTACTCGGCCGGACCAGTAACCACCTACGAGCAGTACTTC. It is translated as CASSYSAGPVTTYEQYF.

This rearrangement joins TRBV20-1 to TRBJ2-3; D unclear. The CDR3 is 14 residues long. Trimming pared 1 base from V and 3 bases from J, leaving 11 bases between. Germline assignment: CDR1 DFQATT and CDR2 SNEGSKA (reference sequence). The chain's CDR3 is CSARGSLKTDTQYF. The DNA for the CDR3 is TGCAGTGCTAGAGGATCCCTGAAGACAGATACGCAGTATTTT.

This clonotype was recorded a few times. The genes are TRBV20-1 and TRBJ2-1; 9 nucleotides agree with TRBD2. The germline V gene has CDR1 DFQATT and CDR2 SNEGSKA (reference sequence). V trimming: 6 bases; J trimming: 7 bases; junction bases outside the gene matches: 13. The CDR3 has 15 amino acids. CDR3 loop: CSARPIAGVRNEQFF. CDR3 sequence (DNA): TGCAGTGCCCGCCCGATAGCGGGGGTGAGGAATGAGCAGTTCTTC.

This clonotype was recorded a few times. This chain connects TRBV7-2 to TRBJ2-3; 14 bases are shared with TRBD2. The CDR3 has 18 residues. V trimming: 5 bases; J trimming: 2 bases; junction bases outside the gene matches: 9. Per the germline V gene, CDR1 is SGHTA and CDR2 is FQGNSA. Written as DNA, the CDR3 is TGTGCCAGCAGCCTACGACTAGCGGGGGGGCCTATCACAGATACGCAGTATTTT. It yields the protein CASSLRLAGGPITDTQYF.

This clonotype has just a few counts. The CDR3 sequence: CASSGLAGEQETQYF. The CDR3 bases are TGTGCCAGCTCAGGACTAGCGGGGGAGCAAGAGACCCAGTACTTC. The rearrangement links TRBV18 to TRBJ2-5; 13 nucleotides match TRBD2. Trimming removed 5 bases from V and 2 bases from J; junction bases left unmatched: 2. CDR3 length: 15 residues. Germline-derived CDR1 and CDR2 are KGHSH and LQKENI.

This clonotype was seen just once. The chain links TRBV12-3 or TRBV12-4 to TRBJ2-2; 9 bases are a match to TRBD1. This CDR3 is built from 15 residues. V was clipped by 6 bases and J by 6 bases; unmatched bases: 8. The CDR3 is CASRQGQGIAGELFF. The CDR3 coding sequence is TGTGCCAGCAGGCAGGGACAGGGCATCGCCGGGGAGCTGTTTTTT.

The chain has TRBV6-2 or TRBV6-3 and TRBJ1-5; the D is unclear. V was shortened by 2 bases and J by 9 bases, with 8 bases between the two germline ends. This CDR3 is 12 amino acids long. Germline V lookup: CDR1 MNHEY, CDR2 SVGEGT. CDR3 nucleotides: TGTGCCAGCAGTTACAGCAACGCGCCCCAGCATTTT. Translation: CASSYSNAPQHF.

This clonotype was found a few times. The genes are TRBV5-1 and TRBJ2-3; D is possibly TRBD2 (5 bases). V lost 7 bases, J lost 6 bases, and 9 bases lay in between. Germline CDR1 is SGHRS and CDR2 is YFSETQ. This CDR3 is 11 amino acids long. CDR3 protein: CASRGEDTQYF. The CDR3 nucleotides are TGCGCCAGCCGTGGGGAGGATACGCAGTATTTT.

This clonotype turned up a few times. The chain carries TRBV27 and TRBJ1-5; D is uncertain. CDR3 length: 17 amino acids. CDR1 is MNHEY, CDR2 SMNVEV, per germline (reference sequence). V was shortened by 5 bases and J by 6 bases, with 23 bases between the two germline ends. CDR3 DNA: TGTGCCAGCAGTCCAGCACCTGGAAGGCACGGTGGTCAGCCCCAGCATTTT. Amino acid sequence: CASSPAPGRHGGQPQHF.

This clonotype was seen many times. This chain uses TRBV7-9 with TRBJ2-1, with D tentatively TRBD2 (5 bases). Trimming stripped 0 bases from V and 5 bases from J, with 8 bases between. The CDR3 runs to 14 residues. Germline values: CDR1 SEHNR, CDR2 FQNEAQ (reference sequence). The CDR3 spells CASSLAGVDNEQFF. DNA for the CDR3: TGTGCCAGCAGCTTAGCCGGGGTCGACAATGAGCAGTTCTTC.

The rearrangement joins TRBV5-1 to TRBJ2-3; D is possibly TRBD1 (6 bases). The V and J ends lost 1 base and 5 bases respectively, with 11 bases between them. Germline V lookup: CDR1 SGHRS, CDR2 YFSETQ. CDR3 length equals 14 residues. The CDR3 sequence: CASSLTGQEDTQYF. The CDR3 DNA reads TGCGCCAGCAGCTTGACAGGGCAGGAAGATACGCAGTATTTT. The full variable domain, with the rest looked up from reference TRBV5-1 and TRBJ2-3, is KAGVTQTPRYLIKTRGQQVTLSCSPISGHRSVSWYQQTPGQGLQFLFEYFSETQRNKGNFPGRFSGRQFSNSRSEMNVSTLELGDSALYLCASSLTGQEDTQYFGPGTRLTVL.

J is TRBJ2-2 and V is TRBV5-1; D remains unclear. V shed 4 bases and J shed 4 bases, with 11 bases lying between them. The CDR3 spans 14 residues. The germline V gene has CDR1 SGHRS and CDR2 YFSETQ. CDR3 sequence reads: CASSPRGTTGELFF. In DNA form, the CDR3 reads TGCGCCAGCAGCCCCCGAGGAACCACCGGGGAGCTGTTTTTT.

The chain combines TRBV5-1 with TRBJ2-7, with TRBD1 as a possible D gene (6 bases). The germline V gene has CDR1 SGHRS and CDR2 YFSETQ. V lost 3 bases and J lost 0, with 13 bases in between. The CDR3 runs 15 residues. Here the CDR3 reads CASSSTGLPSYEQYF. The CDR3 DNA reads TGCGCCAGCAGCTCGACAGGACTCCCCTCCTACGAGCAGTACTTC.

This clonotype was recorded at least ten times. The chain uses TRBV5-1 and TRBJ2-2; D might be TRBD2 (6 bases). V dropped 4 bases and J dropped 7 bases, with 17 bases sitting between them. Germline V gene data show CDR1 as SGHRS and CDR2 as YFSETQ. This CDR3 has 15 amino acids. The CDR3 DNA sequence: TGCGCCAGCAGCCTTTACGGGGGATCGATCGGGGAGCTGTTTTTT. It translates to CASSLYGGSIGELFF. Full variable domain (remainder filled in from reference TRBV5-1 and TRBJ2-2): KAGVTQTPRYLIKTRGQQVTLSCSPISGHRSVSWYQQTPGQGLQFLFEYFSETQRNKGNFPGRFSGRQFSNSRSEMNVSTLELGDSALYLCASSLYGGSIGELFFGEGSRLTVL.

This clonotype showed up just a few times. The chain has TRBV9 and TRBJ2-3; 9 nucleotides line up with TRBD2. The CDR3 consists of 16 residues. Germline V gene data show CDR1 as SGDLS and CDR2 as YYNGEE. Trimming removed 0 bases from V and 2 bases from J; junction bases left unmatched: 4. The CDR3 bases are TGTGCCAGCAGCGTAGATTCTAGCGGGAACACAGATACGCAGTATTTT. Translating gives CASSVDSSGNTDTQYF.

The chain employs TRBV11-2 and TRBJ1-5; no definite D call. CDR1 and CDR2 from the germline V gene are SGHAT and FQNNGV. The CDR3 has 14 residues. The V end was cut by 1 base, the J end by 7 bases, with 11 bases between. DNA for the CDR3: TGTGCCAGCAGCTTAGTGCCGGGGAGGCAGCCCCAGCATTTT. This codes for CASSLVPGRQPQHF.